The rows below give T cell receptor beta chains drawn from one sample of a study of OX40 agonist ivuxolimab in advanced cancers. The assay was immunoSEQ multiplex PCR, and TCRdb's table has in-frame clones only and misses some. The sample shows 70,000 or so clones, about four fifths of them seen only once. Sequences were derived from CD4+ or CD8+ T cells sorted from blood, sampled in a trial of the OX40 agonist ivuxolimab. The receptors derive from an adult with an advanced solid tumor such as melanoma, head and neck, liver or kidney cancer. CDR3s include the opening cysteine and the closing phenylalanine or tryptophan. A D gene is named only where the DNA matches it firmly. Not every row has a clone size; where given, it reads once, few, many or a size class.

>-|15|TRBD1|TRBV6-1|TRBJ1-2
TGTGCCAGCACCACAGGGGGCTTGTTTCGAAATGGCTACACCTTC
CASTTGGLFRNGYTF
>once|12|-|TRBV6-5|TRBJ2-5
TGTGCCAGCAGCCCCACGGGTGAGACCCAGTACTTC
CASSPTGETQYF
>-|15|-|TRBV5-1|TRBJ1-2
TGCGCCAGCAGCTTGAGGGTGGAAGCCGGTCGGGGCTACACCTTC
CASSLRVEAGRGYTF
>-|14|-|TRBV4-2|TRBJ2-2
TGTGCCAGCAGCCAACCTCCGAACACCGGGGAGCTGTTTTTT
CASSQPPNTGELFF
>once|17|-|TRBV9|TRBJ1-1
TGTGCCAGCAGCTTAACCGACGGAATTATTACGAACACTGAAGCTTTCTTT
CASSLTDGIITNTEAFF
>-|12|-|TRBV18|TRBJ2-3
TGTGCCAGCTCACCCAGCACAGATACGCAGTATTTT
CASSPSTDTQYF
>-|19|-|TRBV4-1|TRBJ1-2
TGCGCCAGCAGTCCCGGAGAGGGCCGCAGTTTAGAGACTAACTATGGCTACACCTTC
CASSPGEGRSLETNYGYTF
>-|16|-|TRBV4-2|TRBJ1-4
TGTGCCAGCAGCCAGGCCGGGGGCGGGAATAATGAAAAACTGTTTTTT
CASSQAGGGNNEKLFF
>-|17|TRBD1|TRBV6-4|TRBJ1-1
TGTGCCAGGACCGGGATAGAACAGGGGGCGATGAACACTGAAGCTTTCTTT
CARTGIEQGAMNTEAFF
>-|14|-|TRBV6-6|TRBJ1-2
TGTGCCAGCAGTTACTCGGCGCATGTCTATGGCTACACCTTC
CASSYSAHVYGYTF
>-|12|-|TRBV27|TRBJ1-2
TGTGCCAGCAGTCGTCAGGGTTGGGGCTACACCTTC
CASSRQGWGYTF
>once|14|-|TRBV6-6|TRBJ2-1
TGTGCCAGCAGTTACCGTCGCAGGGGCAATGAGCAGTTCTTC
CASSYRRRGNEQFF
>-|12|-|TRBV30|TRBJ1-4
TGTGCCTGGAGTGTACAGGATGAAAAACTGTTTTTT
CAWSVQDEKLFF
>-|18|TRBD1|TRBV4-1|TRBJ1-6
TGCGCCAGCAGCCAAATGGGTTTCCTGGGGACAGACGACTCACCCCTCCACTTT
CASSQMGFLGTDDSPLHF
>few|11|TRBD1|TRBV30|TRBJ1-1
TGTGCCTGGGACAGGGAAGCTGAAGCTTTCTTT
CAWDREAEAFF
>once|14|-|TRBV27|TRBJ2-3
TGTGCCATCGGAGGGGCGGGGCTCCCAGATACGCAGTATTTT
CAIGGAGLPDTQYF
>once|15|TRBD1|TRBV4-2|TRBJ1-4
TGTGCCAGCAGCCAAGGAAACAGGGGGAATGAAAAACTGTTTTTT
CASSQGNRGNEKLFF
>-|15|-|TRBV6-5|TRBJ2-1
TGTGCCAGCAGTTACTCCCCTCCGGACTACAATGAGCAGTTCTTC
CASSYSPPDYNEQFF
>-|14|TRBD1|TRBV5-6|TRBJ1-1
TGTGCCAGCAGCTCCCTTACAGGGGACCCTGAAGCTTTCTTT
CASSSLTGDPEAFF
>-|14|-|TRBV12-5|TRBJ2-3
TGTGCTAGTGGCCTAAGTCCCTCAACAGATACGCAGTATTTT
CASGLSPSTDTQYF
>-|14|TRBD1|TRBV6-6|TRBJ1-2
TGTGCCAGCAGTTACAAGGGGGCCAGCTATGGCTACACCTTC
CASSYKGASYGYTF
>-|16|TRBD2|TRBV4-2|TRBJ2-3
TGTGCCAGCAGCCAAGATTTTAGCGGGGGGGCCGATACGCAGTATTTT
CASSQDFSGGADTQYF
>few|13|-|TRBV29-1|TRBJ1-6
TGCAGCGCGTCATTAGGGGTGGATTCACCCCTCCACTTT
CSASLGVDSPLHF
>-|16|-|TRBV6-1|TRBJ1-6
TGTGCCAGCAGTGCGCCGGGGATCTCTTATAATTCACCCCTCCACTTT
CASSAPGISYNSPLHF
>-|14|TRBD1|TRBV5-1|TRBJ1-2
TGCGCCAGCAGCGGAGGACAGGGTAACTATGGCTACACCTTC
CASSGGQGNYGYTF
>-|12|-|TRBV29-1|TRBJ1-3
TGCAGCGTTGGAAACTCTGGAAACACCATATATTTT
CSVGNSGNTIYF
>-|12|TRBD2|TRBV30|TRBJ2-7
TGTGCCTGGAGTAGCGGGGTCTACGAGCAGTACTTC
CAWSSGVYEQYF
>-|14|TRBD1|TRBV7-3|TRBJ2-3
TGTGCCAGCCGGCAGGGGGCCGGCACAGATACGCAGTATTTT
CASRQGAGTDTQYF
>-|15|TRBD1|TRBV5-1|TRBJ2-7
TGCGCCAGCAGCTTGGAGTCAGGGGGCTCCTACGAGCAGTACTTC
CASSLESGGSYEQYF
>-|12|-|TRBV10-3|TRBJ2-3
TGTGCCATGGGGGGAGGCGCAGATACGCAGTATTTT
CAMGGGADTQYF
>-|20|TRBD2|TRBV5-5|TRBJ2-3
TGTGCCAGCAGCCTATACCCCACTAGCGGGGGGGCCCTCCTCACAGATACGCAGTATTTT
CASSLYPTSGGALLTDTQYF
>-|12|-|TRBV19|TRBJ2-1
TGTGCCAGTAGTATTTTGGGGAATGAGCAGTTCTTC
CASSILGNEQFF
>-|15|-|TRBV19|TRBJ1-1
TGTGCCAGTAGCCCCCCGGGACGGTTGAACACTGAAGCTTTCTTT
CASSPPGRLNTEAFF
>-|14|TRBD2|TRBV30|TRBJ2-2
TGTGCCTGGAAAGCGGGGGGGCGGACCGGGGAGCTGTTTTTT
CAWKAGGRTGELFF
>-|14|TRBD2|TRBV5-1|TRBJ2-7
TGCGCCAGCAGCTCGAACGGGGGGGACTACGAGCAGTACTTC
CASSSNGGDYEQYF
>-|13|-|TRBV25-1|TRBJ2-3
TGTGCCTCTTCAATGGCGGGGACAGATACGCAGTATTTT
CASSMAGTDTQYF
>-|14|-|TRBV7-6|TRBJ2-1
TGTGCCAGCAGCTTATTGACGTCCTACAATGAGCAGTTCTTC
CASSLLTSYNEQFF
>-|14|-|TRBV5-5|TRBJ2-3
TGTGCCAGCAGCAACACAGGGATACCAGATACGCAGTATTTT
CASSNTGIPDTQYF
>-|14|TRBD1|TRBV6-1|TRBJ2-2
TGTGCCAGCAGGTCAGGGGGCGACACCGGGGAGCTGTTTTTT
CASRSGGDTGELFF
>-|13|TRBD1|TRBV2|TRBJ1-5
TGTGCCAGCAGGGCGACAGGGTCGGAGCCCCAGCATTTT
CASRATGSEPQHF
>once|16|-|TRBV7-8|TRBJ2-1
TGTGCCAGCAGGATCTTAAGGGTGAGCCCCTACAATGAGCAGTTCTTC
CASRILRVSPYNEQFF
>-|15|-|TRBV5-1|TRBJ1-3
TGCGCCAGCAGCCACGACTTATCCTCTGGAAACACCATATATTTT
CASSHDLSSGNTIYF
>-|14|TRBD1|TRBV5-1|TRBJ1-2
TGCGCCAGCAGCTCTGGACAGGGGGCGTTTGGCTACACCTTC
CASSSGQGAFGYTF
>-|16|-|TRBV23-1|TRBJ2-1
TGCGCCAGCCACTTCTCGTTTCATAGCTCCTACAATGAGCAGTTCTTC
CASHFSFHSSYNEQFF
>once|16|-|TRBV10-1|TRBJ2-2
TGCGCCAGCAGCGTGAGAGGGCTCTCGAACACCGGGGAGCTGTTTTTT
CASSVRGLSNTGELFF
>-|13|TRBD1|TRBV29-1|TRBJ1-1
TGCAGCGTTGCGGGACAGATGAACACTGAAGCTTTCTTT
CSVAGQMNTEAFF
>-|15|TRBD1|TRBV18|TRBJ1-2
TGTGCCAGCTCAAAAGGGACAGGGCGAACCTATGGCTACACCTTC
CASSKGTGRTYGYTF
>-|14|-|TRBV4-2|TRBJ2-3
TGTGCCAGCAGCCCCCGACAGGTACAAGATACGCAGTATTTT
CASSPRQVQDTQYF
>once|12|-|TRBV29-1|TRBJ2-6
TGCAGCGTCTCAGGGGGGGCCAACGTCCTGACTTTC
CSVSGGANVLTF
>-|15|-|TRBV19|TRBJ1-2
TGTGCCAGTAGTATACAAGCGGGGAATCGAGATGGCTACACCTTC
CASSIQAGNRDGYTF
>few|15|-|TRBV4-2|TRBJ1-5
TGTGCCAGCAGCCAAGAGGGGGCAGGCAATCAGCCCCAGCATTTT
CASSQEGAGNQPQHF
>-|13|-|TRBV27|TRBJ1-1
TGTGCCAGCAGTTGGGGGAGGGTCACTGAAGCTTTCTTT
CASSWGRVTEAFF
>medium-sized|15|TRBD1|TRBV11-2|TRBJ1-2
TGTGCCAGCAGCTCCTTTGTAAAGGGGGCCACTGGCTACACCTTC
CASSSFVKGATGYTF
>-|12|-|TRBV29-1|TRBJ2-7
TGCAGCGTTGCCGAGAACCTCTACGAGCAGTACTTC
CSVAENLYEQYF
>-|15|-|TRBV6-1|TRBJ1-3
TGTGCCAGCAGTGAAGGCGACACCATTCGAAACACCATATATTTT
CASSEGDTIRNTIYF
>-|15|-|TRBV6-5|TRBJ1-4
TGTGCCAGCAGCAAATTGGGACGGAATAATGAAAAACTGTTTTTT
CASSKLGRNNEKLFF
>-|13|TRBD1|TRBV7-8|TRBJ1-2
TGTGCCAGCAGCTTAGGCCGGGACAGGGGCTACACCTTC
CASSLGRDRGYTF
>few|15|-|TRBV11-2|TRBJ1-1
TGTGCCAGCAGCTTCTCTGAGAAAATGAACACTGAAGCTTTCTTT
CASSFSEKMNTEAFF
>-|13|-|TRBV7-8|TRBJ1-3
TGTGCCAGCAGCCCTCTATCTGGAAACACCATATATTTT
CASSPLSGNTIYF
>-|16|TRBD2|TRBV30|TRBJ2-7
TGTGCCTGGAGTTCCGGGAGGGCAGGTGGAAACTACGAGCAGTACTTC
CAWSSGRAGGNYEQYF